This is a list of T cell receptor beta chains from one sample in a study of patients and donors after allogeneic stem cell transplantation. TCRdb reprocessed the RT-PCR reads with MiXCR, giving one entry per CDR3 protein. The sample records 200,000 to 250,000 distinct CDR3 sequences, 12% to 15% being singletons. The sample taken for sequencing was blood, either unsorted or a sorted T cell fraction (not recorded which). The receptor source for this set is a human donor who was either an allogeneic HSCT recipient or a stem cell or donor lymphocyte infusion donor (not recorded which). It is not recorded whose cells these are; they may come from a transplant donor. The CDR3 runs from the conserved cysteine through the conserved F or W. D genes are given only for firm matches. Clone size, where shown, is once, few, many, or a class for clones that have expanded.

>TRBV21-1|NA|few|TRBJ1-5
CASCRDNYSNQPQHF
TGTGCCAGCTGCCGGGACAATTATAGCAATCAGCCCCAGCATTTT
>TRBV3-1|NA|NA|TRBJ2-1
CASSQGSHSMGNEQFF
TGTGCCAGCAGCCAAGGCAGCCACTCGATGGGCAATGAGCAGTTCTTC
>TRBV24-1|TRBD1|many|TRBJ2-2
CATSDFDRGLAGELFF
TGTGCCACCAGTGATTTCGACAGGGGGCTGGCCGGGGAGCTGTTTTTT
>TRBV5-1|NA|NA|TRBJ1-2
CASSLTAGLDYTF
TGCGCCAGCAGCCTAACCGCGGGTCTTGACTACACCTTC
>TRBV5-1|NA|NA|TRBJ2-3
CASSLTARGGTDTQYF
TGCGCCAGCAGCTTGACCGCGCGGGGCGGCACAGATACGCAGTATTTT
>TRBV5-5|TRBD1|NA|TRBJ1-5
CASSQGQGEWQPQHF
TGTGCCAGCAGCCAGGGACAGGGGGAGTGGCAGCCCCAGCATTTT
>TRBV7-9|NA|NA|TRBJ1-3
CASTPTVSGNTIYF
TGTGCCAGCACCCCGACGGTCTCTGGAAACACCATATATTTT
>TRBV30|NA|many|TRBJ1-1
CAWRSGYGTEAFF
TGTGCCTGGAGATCCGGGTATGGGACTGAAGCTTTCTTT
>TRBV10-3|NA|many|TRBJ2-7
CAISVGSYEQYF
TGTGCCATCAGTGTGGGCAGCTACGAGCAGTACTTC
>TRBV15|NA|NA|TRBJ1-1
CATSRPRVEVNTEAFF
TGTGCCACCAGCAGACCGAGGGTGGAGGTGAACACTGAAGCTTTCTTT
>TRBV2|TRBD1|NA|TRBJ1-2
CASSDGQGALNYGYTF
TGTGCCAGCAGTGACGGGCAGGGGGCGCTTAACTATGGCTACACCTTC
>TRBV6-5|NA|few|TRBJ1-1
CASSYSSGGGTEAFF
TGTGCCAGCAGTTACTCGAGCGGGGGGGGAACTGAAGCTTTCTTT
>TRBV6-1|NA|few|TRBJ2-7
CASCSASSYEQYF
TGTGCCAGCTGCTCAGCGAGCTCCTACGAGCAGTACTTC
>TRBV5-6|TRBD1|many|TRBJ1-5
CASSSTGTQPQHF
TGTGCCAGCAGCTCGACAGGGACTCAGCCCCAGCATTTT
>TRBV21-1|NA|NA|TRBJ2-7
CASSKLGYEQYF
TGTGCCAGCAGCAAATTGGGCTACGAGCAGTACTTC
>TRBV7-3|NA|NA|TRBJ2-7
CASSHNAGYEQYF
TGTGCCAGCAGCCACAATGCGGGGTACGAGCAGTACTTC
>TRBV12-5|NA|few|TRBJ2-6
CASGVSGANVLTF
TGTGCTAGTGGAGTGTCTGGGGCCAACGTCCTGACTTTC
>TRBV19|TRBD1|NA|TRBJ2-7
CASSLGDSRAHEQYF
TGTGCCAGTAGTCTCGGGGACAGTCGGGCCCACGAGCAGTACTTC
>TRBV28|NA|NA|TRBJ1-2
CASSFPGNYGYTF
TGTGCCAGCAGTTTCCCCGGGAACTATGGCTACACCTTC
>TRBV12-3/TRBV12-4|NA|many|TRBJ2-2
CASSLASGRTGELFF
TGTGCCAGCAGTTTAGCGTCGGGCCGGACCGGGGAGCTGTTTTTT
>TRBV5-1|NA|few|TRBJ2-2
CASSLEGRVAGELFF
TGCGCCAGCAGCTTGGAGGGCAGGGTCGCCGGGGAGCTGTTTTTT
>TRBV19|NA|once|TRBJ1-1
CASSIVTAPYTEAFF
TGTGCCAGTAGTATAGTCACAGCGCCGTACACTGAAGCTTTCTTT
>TRBV28|NA|NA|TRBJ2-1
CASSPRQAQWDEQFF
TGTGCCAGCAGTCCCCGACAGGCACAATGGGATGAGCAGTTCTTC
>TRBV11-2|TRBD2|few|TRBJ2-1
CASSSQRGGYNEQFF
TGTGCCAGCAGCTCTCAGCGGGGGGGCTACAATGAGCAGTTCTTC
>TRBV4-3|TRBD2|many|TRBJ2-1
CASSQDLSGGGEQFF
TGCGCCAGCAGCCAAGATCTGAGCGGGGGTGGGGAGCAGTTCTTC
>TRBV20-1|NA|NA|TRBJ2-3
CSAASRADTQYF
TGCAGTGCGGCCTCTCGGGCGGATACGCAGTATTTT
>TRBV5-8|TRBD1|NA|TRBJ2-1
CASSPGQGGQNEQFF
TGTGCCAGCAGCCCGGGACAGGGAGGACAGAATGAGCAGTTCTTC
>TRBV7-2|NA|many|TRBJ1-5
CASSLGVTENQPQHF
TGTGCCAGCAGCTTAGGAGTAACGGAGAACCAGCCCCAGCATTTT
>TRBV7-9|NA|many|TRBJ2-5
CASSLALGNQETQYF
TGTGCCAGCAGCTTAGCGCTTGGGAACCAAGAGACCCAGTACTTC
>TRBV11-1|TRBD1|NA|TRBJ2-1
CASSLAGQGAAGSYNEQFF
TGTGCCAGCAGCTTAGCGGGACAGGGGGCGGCAGGCTCCTACAATGAGCAGTTCTTC
>TRBV18|TRBD2|NA|TRBJ2-1
CASSPRNSGDPFNEQFF
TGTGCCAGCTCACCACGCAATAGCGGGGACCCTTTTAATGAGCAGTTCTTC
>TRBV14|TRBD1|few|TRBJ2-5
CASSRDREETQYF
TGTGCCAGCAGCCGGGACAGGGAAGAGACCCAGTACTTC
>TRBV28|NA|few|TRBJ1-2
CASSPPDSNYGYTF
TGTGCCAGCAGTCCACCCGACAGCAACTATGGCTACACCTTC
>TRBV11-2|NA|few|TRBJ1-1
CASSLLGSGANTEAFF
TGTGCCAGCAGCTTATTGGGGAGTGGTGCGAACACTGAAGCTTTCTTT
>TRBV18|TRBD2|NA|TRBJ2-1
CASSPPLAGEMSEQFF
TGTGCCAGCTCACCACCTCTAGCGGGAGAGATGAGTGAGCAGTTCTTC
>TRBV20-1|NA|few|TRBJ2-7
CSAGGNAYEQYF
TGCAGTGCTGGCGGGAACGCCTACGAGCAGTACTTC
>TRBV14|NA|many|TRBJ2-1
CASSQDHLGNNEQFF
TGTGCCAGCAGCCAAGATCATCTAGGGAACAATGAGCAGTTCTTC
>TRBV6-1|NA|few|TRBJ2-7
CASSLRQPWDEQYF
TGTGCCAGCAGCCTTAGACAGCCCTGGGACGAGCAGTACTTC
>TRBV5-4|NA|few|TRBJ1-1
CASSPVRLTTEAFF
TGTGCCAGCAGCCCCGTGCGGTTGACCACTGAAGCTTTCTTT
>TRBV29-1|NA|many|TRBJ2-4
CSVHRVGKNIQYF
TGCAGCGTGCACAGGGTCGGCAAAAACATTCAGTACTTC
>TRBV25-1|NA|many|TRBJ1-2
CASSGGPMGGYTF
TGTGCCAGCAGTGGGGGACCTATGGGAGGCTACACCTTC
>TRBV5-5|NA|few|TRBJ2-7
CASSLVTGTYEQYF
TGTGCCAGCAGCTTGGTAACAGGGACCTACGAGCAGTACTTC
>TRBV27|TRBD1|many|TRBJ2-2
CASSRDRAGAGELFF
TGTGCCAGCAGCCGGGACAGGGCTGGGGCCGGGGAGCTGTTTTTT
>TRBV10-2|NA|many|TRBJ2-7
CASSTTSYEQYF
TGCGCCAGCAGTACGACAAGTTACGAGCAGTACTTC
>TRBV3-1|NA|few|TRBJ1-1
CASRGWTENTEAFF
TGTGCCAGCAGGGGCTGGACGGAGAACACTGAAGCTTTCTTT
>TRBV9|NA|NA|TRBJ1-1
CASSPHTEAFF
TGTGCCAGCAGCCCCCACACTGAAGCTTTCTTT
>TRBV20-1|TRBD2|NA|TRBJ2-1
CSARGSLDEQFF
TGCAGCGCCCGCGGGAGTCTGGATGAGCAGTTCTTC
>TRBV6-1|NA|NA|TRBJ1-4
CASKRDTFNEKLFF
TGTGCCAGCAAACGGGACACTTTTAATGAAAAACTGTTTTTT
>TRBV5-1|NA|medium-sized|TRBJ1-2
CASRRADNYGYTF
TGCGCCAGCAGACGGGCGGACAATTATGGCTACACCTTC
>TRBV24-1|NA|many|TRBJ2-5
CATSATGLAETQYF
TGTGCCACCAGTGCCACAGGGCTCGCAGAGACCCAGTACTTC
>TRBV6-1|NA|few|TRBJ2-1
CASSPLEPGEQFF
TGTGCCAGCAGCCCACTCGAACCTGGTGAGCAGTTCTTC
>TRBV7-9|NA|NA|TRBJ1-4
CASSLDRANEKLFF
TGTGCCAGCAGCTTAGACAGGGCTAATGAAAAACTGTTTTTT
>TRBV20-1|TRBD2|NA|TRBJ2-3
CSATPLTSGVGDTQYF
TGCAGTGCTACCCCACTTACTAGCGGAGTTGGGGATACGCAGTATTTT
>TRBV9|TRBD2|many|TRBJ2-7
CASSVAGTSGYEQYF
TGTGCCAGCAGCGTAGCCGGGACTAGCGGATACGAGCAGTACTTC
>TRBV6-1|NA|many|TRBJ1-3
CASSPGTPKEGNTIYF
TGTGCCAGCAGTCCGGGGACGCCCAAGGAAGGAAACACCATATATTTT
>TRBV24-1|NA|NA|TRBJ2-1
CATSDPGRFNEQFF
TGTGCCACCAGTGATCCGGGACGATTCAATGAGCAGTTCTTC
>TRBV7-6|NA|NA|TRBJ1-1
CASSFMGPDTEAFF
TGTGCCAGCAGCTTCATGGGGCCTGACACTGAAGCTTTCTTT